This passage covers 23 T cell receptor beta chains from one sample sequenced in a study of shared clonotypes between healthy human individuals. Produced via immunoSEQ multiplex PCR; TCRdb's table is partial and in-frame only. The sample records 1.6 million or so clones, about 98.5% being singletons. The sample was naive CD4+ T cells sorted from blood. Subset defined: CD45RA+ positively selected. These receptors were collected from a man aged 25-45 years in good health.

This chain uses TRBV29-1 with TRBJ2-6, with TRBD2 matching over 11 bases. Trimming cost V 5 bases and J 0 bases; bases outside gene matches: 12. Per germline, CDR1 SQVTM and CDR2 ANQGSEA. CDR3 size: 19 residues. The CDR3 loop is CSVLSGTGLAVSGANVLTF. CDR3 coding DNA: TGCAGCGTTCTTTCCGGGACGGGACTAGCGGTCTCTGGGGCCAACGTCCTGACTTTC. The whole variable domain, remainder taken from reference TRBV29-1 and TRBJ2-6, is SAVISQKPSRDICQRGTSLTIQCQVDSQVTMMFWYRQQPGQSLTLIATANQGSEATYESGFVIDKFPISRPNLTFSTLTVSNMSPEDSSIYLCSVLSGTGLAVSGANVLTFGAGSRLTVL.

V and J are TRBV6-1 and TRBJ1-5, with 7 bases lining up with TRBD1. The length of the CDR3 is 14 residues. Germline V CDR1 and CDR2: MNHNS, SASEGT. The trim removed 6 bases at V and 3 bases at J, leaving 5 bases unmatched. CDR3 in DNA: TGTGCCAGCAGAGGGACAGCCTTCAATCAGCCCCAGCATTTT. It yields the protein CASRGTAFNQPQHF.

The rearrangement joins TRBV4-1 to TRBJ2-7; no definite D call. In germline, CDR1 is MGHRA, CDR2 YSYEKL. The CDR3 has 11 residues. V lost 0 bases and J lost 7, with 4 bases in between. The CDR3: CASSQEREQYF. CDR3 sequence (DNA): TGCGCCAGCAGCCAAGAGAGAGAGCAGTACTTC.

The genes are TRBV5-1 and TRBJ1-5; D is unresolved. The CDR3 extends over 13 amino acids. V was pared by 7 bases and J by 0 bases, with 8 bases between. Germline V gene data show CDR1 as SGHRS and CDR2 as YFSETQ. This CDR3 reads CASSYNSNQPQHF. CDR3 sequence (DNA): TGCGCCAGCTCTTACAATAGCAATCAGCCCCAGCATTTT.

V and J are TRBV7-3 and TRBJ1-5; D unclear. This CDR3 region has 13 residues. Germline CDR1 SGHTA, CDR2 FQGTGA. The V end was cut by 5 bases, the J end by 0 bases, with 5 bases between. The CDR3 protein is CASSRYSNQPQHF. DNA for the CDR3: TGTGCCAGCAGCAGATATAGCAATCAGCCCCAGCATTTT.

V usage is TRBV10-3 and J usage is TRBJ2-7; 9 bases line up with TRBD1. CDR1 and CDR2 (germline): ENHRY, SYGVKD. CDR3 length: 17 amino acids. V was pared by 4 bases and J by 1 base, with 11 bases of the junction left unmatched. The CDR3 region is CAISADDRGTISYEQYF. The CDR3 DNA is TGTGCCATCAGTGCGGATGACAGGGGGACAATTTCCTACGAGCAGTACTTC.

The chain has TRBV28 and TRBJ1-2; D uncertain. From germline, CDR1 is MDHEN and CDR2 SYDVKM. The length of the CDR3 is 11 residues. Trimming cost V 6 bases and J 2 bases, with 4 bases left between them. The CDR3 region has the DNA TGTGCCAGCAGCAACAACTATGGCTACACCTTC. It codes for CASSNNYGYTF.

For the CDR3, the DNA is TGTGCCAGCAGCTCCATACCGGGGAGCTACGAGCAGTACTTC. Protein product: CASSSIPGSYEQYF. This chain connects TRBV14 to TRBJ2-7, with TRBD2 as a possible D gene (5 bases). The CDR3 length is 14 residues. CDR1 is SGHDN and CDR2 is FVKESK in the germline V gene. Trimming stripped 5 bases from V and 3 bases from J, with 14 bases between.

This clone appeared once. V gene TRBV7-2 combines with J gene TRBJ2-1; 11 nucleotides line up with TRBD2. J lost 5 bases, V lost 2 bases, and 2 bases had no gene match. Looked up from germline, CDR1 is SGHTA and CDR2 is FQGNSA. This CDR3 contains 15 residues. The CDR3 spells CASSLSSGRNNEQFF. CDR3 sequence (DNA): TGTGCCAGCAGCTTATCTAGCGGGAGGAACAATGAGCAGTTCTTC.

As for this clone: Other DNA sequences in the sample encode the same CDR3. V and J are TRBV5-1 and TRBJ2-2; D remains unclear. V gave up 0 bases and J gave up 0 bases, with 6 bases separating them. CDR1 and CDR2 (germline): SGHRS, YFSETQ. The CDR3 consists of 15 residues. The CDR3 DNA reads TGCGCCAGCAGCTTGGACAGAGCGAACACCGGGGAGCTGTTTTTT. It codes for CASSLDRANTGELFF.

This clone was recorded only once. This rearrangement joins TRBV30 to TRBJ2-1; tentative D call: TRBD1 (5 bases). The CDR3 totals 11 residues. Trimming took off 3 bases at V and 5 bases at J, with 5 bases between the two ends. Germline V CDR1 and CDR2: GTSNPN, SVGIG (reference sequence). The DNA for the CDR3 is TGTGCCTGGAGCAGGGACAATGAGCAGTTCTTC. This sequence encodes CAWSRDNEQFF.

The chain joins TRBV27 to TRBJ2-1, with TRBD1 matching over 11 bases. This CDR3 has 16 amino acids. Trimming cost V 5 bases and J 3 bases; bases outside gene matches: 6. Germline V gives CDR1 MNHEY, CDR2 SMNVEV (reference sequence). The DNA for the CDR3 is TGTGCCAGCAGTCCTATCGGGACAGGGGGCTACAATGAGCAGTTCTTC. Translation gives CASSPIGTGGYNEQFF.

This clone was recorded once. The genes are TRBV5-8 and TRBJ2-6; D call uncertain. CDR3 length equals 16 residues. The germline V and J ends were trimmed by 1 base and 4 bases, with 12 bases remaining between them. The germline CDR1 and CDR2 sequences are SGHTS and YDEGEE. CDR3 DNA sequence: TGTGCCAGCAGCTTGATCACCTTACAGGGGGCCAACGTCCTGACTTTC. Encoded protein: CASSLITLQGANVLTF.

V usage is TRBV11-3 and J usage is TRBJ2-3; D remains unclear. In germline, CDR1 is SGHNT, CDR2 YENEEA. CDR3 length equals 13 residues. Trimming shortened V by 1 base and J by 5 bases, and 7 bases separated the two germline ends. This CDR3 is CASSLVSEDTQYF. The CDR3 DNA follows: TGTGCCAGCAGCTTAGTAAGCGAAGATACGCAGTATTTT.

The CDR3 DNA is TGTGCCAGCAGCTTAGTTGGGACGATGAGTAAGGGGAATGAGCAGTTCTTC. Translated, it gives CASSLVGTMSKGNEQFF. V usage is TRBV7-2 and J usage is TRBJ2-1, with D possibly called TRBD1 or TRBD2 (5 bases each). Germline V gene lookup returns CDR1 SGHTA and CDR2 FQGNSA. With 1 base removed from V and 7 bases from J, the gap between germline ends came to 20 bases. The CDR3 is made up of 17 amino acids.

V is TRBV7-2 and J is TRBJ1-1; D unclear. This CDR3 has 13 amino acids. Germline CDR1 is SGHTA and CDR2 is FQGNSA. The V end lost 6 bases, the J end lost 4 bases, and 12 bases lay between the germline ends. CDR3 bases: TGTGCCAGCAGTTCTTACATGAGCACTGAAGCTTTCTTT. It yields the protein CASSSYMSTEAFF. Drawing the rest from reference TRBV7-2 and TRBJ1-1, the complete variable domain is GAGVSQSPSNKVTEKGKDVELRCDPISGHTALYWYRQSLGQGLEFLIYFQGNSAPDKSGLPSDRFSAERTGGSVSTLTIQRTQQEDSAVYLCASSSYMSTEAFFGQGTRLTVV.

The chain links TRBV7-2 to TRBJ2-1, with D perhaps matching TRBD1 or TRBD2 (5 bases each). V was shortened by 5 bases and J by 7 bases, with 9 bases between the two germline ends. This CDR3 region has 12 residues. CDR1 and CDR2 from the germline V gene are SGHTA and FQGNSA. This CDR3 is CASSGGRNEQFF. The DNA of the CDR3 is TGTGCCAGCAGCGGGGGAAGGAATGAGCAGTTCTTC.

The chain has TRBV11-1 and TRBJ2-3; no definite D call. The CDR3 totals 15 residues. Trimming stripped 5 bases from V and 2 bases from J, with 14 bases between. The germline V gene has CDR1 SGHAT and CDR2 FQDESV (reference sequence). CDR3 bases: TGTGCCAGCAGCCTCCTTAGCCGATACACAGATACGCAGTATTTT. Translation: CASSLLSRYTDTQYF.

V and J are TRBV27 and TRBJ2-7, with 9 positions matching TRBD1. Germline lookup yields CDR1 MNHEY and CDR2 SMNVEV (reference sequence). This CDR3 is built from 17 residues. V lost 5 bases and J lost 0; bases outside the gene matches: 11. CDR3 DNA: TGTGCCAGCAGTACCTATGGGACAGGGCTGGGCTCCTACGAGCAGTACTTC. Protein: CASSTYGTGLGSYEQYF.

The chain uses TRBV7-8 and TRBJ2-7, with 12 bases aligning to TRBD2. The germline gives CDR1 SGHVS, CDR2 FQNEAQ. V shed 0 bases and J 4 bases; nucleotides not matched to a gene: 4. This CDR3 is 16 amino acids long. CDR3 amino acids: CASSLAETSGSYEQYF. The DNA of the CDR3 is TGTGCCAGCAGCTTAGCGGAGACTAGCGGGAGTTACGAGCAGTACTTC.

V is TRBV28 and J is TRBJ1-5; D uncertain. The CDR3 runs to 16 residues. The germline V gene has CDR1 MDHEN and CDR2 SYDVKM. The V end lost 3 bases, the J end lost 2 bases, and 14 bases lay between the germline ends. CDR3 amino acids: CASSLGRVAGNQPQHF. The CDR3 DNA reads TGTGCCAGCAGTTTGGGCCGGGTAGCGGGCAATCAGCCCCAGCATTTT.

A word on this clone: Other DNA sequences in the sample encode the same CDR3. CDR3 sequence: CASSPQENYGYTF. The DNA of the CDR3 is TGTGCCAGCTCACCTCAGGAGAACTATGGCTACACCTTC. This chain links TRBV18 with TRBJ1-2, with no clear D. The germline V and J ends were trimmed by 3 bases and 2 bases, with 7 bases remaining between them. Germline V gene data show CDR1 as KGHSH and CDR2 as LQKENI. The CDR3 sequence is 13 residues long.

In regard to this clone: A junction boundary mismatches the germline segment, possibly from a read error. The rearrangement uses TRBV29-1 and TRBJ2-1, with D unresolved. The CDR3 has 11 amino acids. Germline CDR1 and CDR2: SQVTM and ANQGSEA. As DNA, the CDR3 is TGCAGAGTTGGGTTGGGCGATGAGCAGTTCTTC. Translation: CRVGLGDEQFF.